Detailed here is one T cell receptor beta chain. Unmatched junction bases numbered 5, after V lost 4 bases and J lost 12 bases. CDR1 is LNHNV and CDR2 is YYDKDF in the germline V gene (reference sequence). The CDR3 is made up of 14 amino acids. The method was immunoSEQ multiplex PCR; TCRdb's version includes in-frame clones alone and lacks a portion of them. The sample carries around 130,000 clones, around 85% recorded once. These data are taken from a study of blood T cell repertoires in COVID-19. The TCR sequence derives from a man between 60 and 70 years old with acute or convalescent COVID-19. V and J are TRBV15 and TRBJ2-2; 13 bases fit TRBD2. Sequences were obtained from peripheral blood. DNA for the CDR3: TGTGCCACCAGCACAAGGACTAGCGGGAGCCAGCTGTTTTTT. Protein product: CATSTRTSGSQLFF.